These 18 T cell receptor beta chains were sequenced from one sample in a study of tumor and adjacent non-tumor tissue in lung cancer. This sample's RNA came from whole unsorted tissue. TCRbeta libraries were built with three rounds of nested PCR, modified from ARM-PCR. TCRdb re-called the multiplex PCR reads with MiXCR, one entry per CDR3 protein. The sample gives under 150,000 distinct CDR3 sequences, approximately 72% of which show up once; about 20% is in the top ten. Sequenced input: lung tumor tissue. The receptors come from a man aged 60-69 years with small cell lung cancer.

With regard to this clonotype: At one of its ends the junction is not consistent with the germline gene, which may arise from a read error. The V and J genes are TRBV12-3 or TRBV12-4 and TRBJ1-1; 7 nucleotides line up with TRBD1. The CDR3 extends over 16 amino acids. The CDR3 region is CASSPPTGRWRTEALF. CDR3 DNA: TGTGCCAGCAGCCCTCCGACAGGGCGCTGGCGAACTGAAGCTCTCTTT.

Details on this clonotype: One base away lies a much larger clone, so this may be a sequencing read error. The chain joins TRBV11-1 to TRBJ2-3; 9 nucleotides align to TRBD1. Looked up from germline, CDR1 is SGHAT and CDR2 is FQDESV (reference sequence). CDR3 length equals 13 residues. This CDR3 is CTSRGTGMDTQYF. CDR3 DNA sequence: TGTACCAGCAGAGGGACAGGGATGGATACGCAGTATTTT.

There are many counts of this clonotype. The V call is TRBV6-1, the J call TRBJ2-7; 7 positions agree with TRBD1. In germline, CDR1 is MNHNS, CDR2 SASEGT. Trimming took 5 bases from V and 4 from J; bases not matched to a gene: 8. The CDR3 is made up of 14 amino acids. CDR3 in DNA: TGTGCCAGCAGTAAGGAGACAGGGCGGTACGAGCAGTACTTC. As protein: CASSKETGRYEQYF.

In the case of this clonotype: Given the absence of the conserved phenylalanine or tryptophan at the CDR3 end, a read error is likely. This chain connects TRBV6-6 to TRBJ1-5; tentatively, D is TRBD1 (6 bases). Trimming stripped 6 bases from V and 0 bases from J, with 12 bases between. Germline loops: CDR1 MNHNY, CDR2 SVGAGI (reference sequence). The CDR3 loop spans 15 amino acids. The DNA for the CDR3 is TGTGCCAGCAGATCCGAGGACAGTAGCAATCAGCCCCAGCATTCT. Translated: CASRSEDSSNQPQHS.

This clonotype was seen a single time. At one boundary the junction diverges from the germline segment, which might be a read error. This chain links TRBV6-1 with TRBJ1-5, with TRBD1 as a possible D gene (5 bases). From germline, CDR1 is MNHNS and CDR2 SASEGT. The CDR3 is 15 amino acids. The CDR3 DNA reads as TGTGCCAGCAGCCCTGGGGGAGCGGGAAATCAGCCCCAGCAGTTT. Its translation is CASSPGGAGNQPQQF.

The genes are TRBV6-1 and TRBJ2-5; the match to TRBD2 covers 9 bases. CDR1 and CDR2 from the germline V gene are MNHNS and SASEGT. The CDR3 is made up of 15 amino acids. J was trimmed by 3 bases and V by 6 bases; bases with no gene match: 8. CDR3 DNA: TGTGCCAGCAGGGATTGGGCTAGCGGGAAAGAGACCCAGTACTTC. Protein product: CASRDWASGKETQYF.

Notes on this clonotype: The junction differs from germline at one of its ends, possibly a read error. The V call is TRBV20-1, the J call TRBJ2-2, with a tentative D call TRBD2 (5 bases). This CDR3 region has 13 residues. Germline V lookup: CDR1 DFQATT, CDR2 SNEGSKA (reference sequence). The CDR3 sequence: CSCQRPNTEELFF. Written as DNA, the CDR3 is TGCAGTTGTCAGCGGCCGAACACCGAGGAGCTGTTTTTT.

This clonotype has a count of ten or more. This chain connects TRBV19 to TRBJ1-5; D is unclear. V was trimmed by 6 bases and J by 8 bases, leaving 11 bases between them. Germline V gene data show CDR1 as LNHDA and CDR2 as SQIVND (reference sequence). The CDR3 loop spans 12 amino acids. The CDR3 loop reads CASRQEPKPQHF. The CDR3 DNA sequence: TGTGCCAGTAGGCAAGAACCAAAGCCCCAGCATTTT.

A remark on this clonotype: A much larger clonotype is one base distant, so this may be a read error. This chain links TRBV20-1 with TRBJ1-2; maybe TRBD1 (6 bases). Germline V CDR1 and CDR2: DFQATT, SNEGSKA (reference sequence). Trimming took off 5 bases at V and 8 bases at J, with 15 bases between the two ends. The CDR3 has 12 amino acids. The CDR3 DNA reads TGCAGTGCTCCACCATTTCAGGGGGGCTACACCTTC. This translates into CSAPPFQGGYTF.

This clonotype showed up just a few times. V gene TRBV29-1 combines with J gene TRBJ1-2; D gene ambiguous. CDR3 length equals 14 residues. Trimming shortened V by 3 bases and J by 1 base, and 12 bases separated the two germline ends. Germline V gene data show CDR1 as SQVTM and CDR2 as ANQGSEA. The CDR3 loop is CSVDKEELNYGYTF. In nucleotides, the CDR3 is TGCAGCGTTGATAAGGAAGAACTTAACTATGGCTACACCTTC.

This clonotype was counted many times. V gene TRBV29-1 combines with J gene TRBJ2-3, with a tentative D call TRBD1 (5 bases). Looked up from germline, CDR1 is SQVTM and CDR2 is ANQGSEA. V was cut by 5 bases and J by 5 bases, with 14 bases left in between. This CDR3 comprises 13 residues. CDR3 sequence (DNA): TGCAGCGTTTTTGAAGGGGCCGGAGATACGCAGTATTTT. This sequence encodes CSVFEGAGDTQYF.

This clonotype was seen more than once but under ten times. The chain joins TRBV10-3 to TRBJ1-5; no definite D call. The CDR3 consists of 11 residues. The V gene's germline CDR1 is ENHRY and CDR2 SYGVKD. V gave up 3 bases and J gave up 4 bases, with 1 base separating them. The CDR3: CAISDNQPQHF. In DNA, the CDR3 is TGTGCCATCAGTGATAATCAGCCCCAGCATTTT.

The CDR3 here is CASSLDRDSEAFF. Here the CDR3 DNA reads TGCGCCAGCAGCCTCGACAGGGATAGTGAAGCTTTCTTT. The chain has TRBV4-1 and TRBJ1-1; 7 positions agree with TRBD1. The V gene's germline CDR1 is MGHRA and CDR2 YSYEKL. This CDR3 has 13 amino acids. J lost 7 bases, V lost 4 bases, and 6 bases had no gene match.

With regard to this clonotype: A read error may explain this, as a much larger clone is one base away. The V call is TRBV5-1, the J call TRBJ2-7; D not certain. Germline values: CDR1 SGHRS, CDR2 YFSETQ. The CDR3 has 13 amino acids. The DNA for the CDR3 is TGCGCCAGCAGCTTGGACAAAAACTACGAGCCGTACTTC. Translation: CASSLDKNYEPYF.

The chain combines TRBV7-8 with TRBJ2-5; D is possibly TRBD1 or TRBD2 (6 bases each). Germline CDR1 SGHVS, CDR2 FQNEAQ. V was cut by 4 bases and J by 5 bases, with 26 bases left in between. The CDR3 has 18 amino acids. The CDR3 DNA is TGTGCCAGCAGCTCTCACTTCGGAGTCGGGGGCGCGGAGGAGACCCAGTACTTC. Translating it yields CASSSHFGVGGAEETQYF.

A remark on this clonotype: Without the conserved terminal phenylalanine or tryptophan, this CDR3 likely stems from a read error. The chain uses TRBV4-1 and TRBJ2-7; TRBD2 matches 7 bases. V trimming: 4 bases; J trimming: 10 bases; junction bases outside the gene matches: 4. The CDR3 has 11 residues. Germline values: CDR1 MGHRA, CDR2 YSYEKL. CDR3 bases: TGCGCCAGCAGCCCGGGGGGTAATCAGTACTTA. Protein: CASSPGGNQYL.

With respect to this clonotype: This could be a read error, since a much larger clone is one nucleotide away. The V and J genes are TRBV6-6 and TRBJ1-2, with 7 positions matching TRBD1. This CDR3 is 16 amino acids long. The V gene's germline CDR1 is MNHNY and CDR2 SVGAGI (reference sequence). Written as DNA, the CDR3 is TGTGCCAGCAGTTACTCGGCGGGACAGTCTAACTATGGCTACATCTTC. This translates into CASSYSAGQSNYGYIF.

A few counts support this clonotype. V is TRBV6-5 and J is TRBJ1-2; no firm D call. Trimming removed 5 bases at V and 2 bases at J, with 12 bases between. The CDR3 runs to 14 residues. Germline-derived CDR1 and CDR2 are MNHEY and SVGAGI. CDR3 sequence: CASSLGISNYGYTF. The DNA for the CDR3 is TGTGCCAGCAGTCTCGGCATATCAAACTATGGCTACACCTTC.